The entry that follows covers one T cell receptor (beta chain) sequence. Profiled with immunoSEQ multiplex PCR; TCRdb holds only in-frame clones, not every one. The top ten hold about 2.8% of the sample, which has under 150,000 clones, 85% to 95% seen once. CDR1 is KGHSH and CDR2 is LQKENI in the germline V gene. After removal of 4 bases from V and 1 base from J, the junction contained 0 bases not matched to a gene. The CDR3 sequence is 13 residues long. This specimen comes from a study of control samples from healthy donors and cancer patients. The chain joins TRBV18 to TRBJ1-1; 7 nucleotides match TRBD1. Input material: blood. The receptor was isolated from a man aged 30-40 years in good health. CDR3 in amino acids: CASSQGANTEAFF. The CDR3 nucleotides are TGTGCCAGCTCACAGGGGGCGAACACTGAAGCTTTCTTT.